This entry concerns a single T cell receptor (beta chain). This entry comes from a study of T cell responses to AZD1222 COVID-19 vaccine. Method: immunoSEQ multiplex PCR; TCRdb's copy keeps in-frame clones and lacks some. The sample includes more than 85,000 clones, about 85% of them seen just once. The CDR3 is 13 amino acids. Germline CDR1 reads LNHDA; CDR2 reads SQIVND (reference sequence). V dropped 1 base and J dropped 6 bases, with 9 bases sitting between them. The sequencing here drew on peripheral blood, taken on day 0 of AZD1222 vaccination. The chain uses TRBV19 and TRBJ1-1; D ambiguous. This TCR was sampled from an adult in good health. The CDR3 sequence is CASSIGRQPEAFF. The CDR3 DNA is TGTGCCAGTAGTATAGGGAGGCAGCCTGAAGCTTTCTTT. The entire variable domain, with the rest obtained from reference TRBV19 and TRBJ1-1, is as follows: DGGITQSPKYLFRKEGQNVTLSCEQNLNHDAMYWYRQDPGQGLRLIYYSQIVNDFQKGDIAEGYSVSREKKESFPLTVTSAQKNPTAFYLCASSIGRQPEAFFGQGTRLTVV.